The table lists the clone carrying this T cell receptor beta chain with a few counts. Its target is not known. TCRdb used MiXCR to reprocess the reads, holding one entry per CDR3 protein. This sample has roughly 860,000 distinct CDR3 sequences, with less than 35% found just once. This entry is derived from a study of T cell repertoires in cytomegalovirus infection. Findings of the study overall: Clonotypes of TCR beta that were HLA-C-restricted and CMV-specific dominated the ex vivo response.

The trim removed 1 base at V and 5 bases at J, leaving 3 bases unmatched. The CDR3 extends over 15 amino acids. Looked up from germline, CDR1 is SGHVS and CDR2 is FQNEAQ. The rearrangement links TRBV7-8 to TRBJ2-5; TRBD1 aligns across 11 bases. Here the sequenced sample was cultured CD8+ T cells from PBMCs, taken from culture after CMV antigen stimulation. The source of this sequence is a human donor in good health (CMV status not recorded). Some clones in this sample may be carry-over from other donors' samples. In DNA form, the CDR3 reads TGTGCCAGCAGCTTAGGGACAGGGGGCTGGGAGACCCAGTACTTC. As protein: CASSLGTGGWETQYF.